Presented here are 32 T cell receptor beta chains from one specimen sequenced in a study of regulatory and conventional T cells in RAG deficiency. Conventional CD4+ T cells were sorted from blood as CD25-low CD127-high cells. The data were produced by immunoSEQ multiplex PCR, yet TCRdb's version contains in-frame clones alone and is incomplete. Of roughly 32,000 clones in the sample, about 96% are singletons; the top ten hold approximately 0.35%. The data also belong to a second study, concerning regulatory T cells. That source reports: Primers: 52 TRBV forward and 13 TRBJ reverse.

Sequencing input: CD25- CD4+ T cells sorted from blood. These receptor sequences come from a human donor in good health.

The chain couples TRBV27 to TRBJ1-5; the match to TRBD1 covers 8 bases. The CDR3 is 14 residues long. V lost 8 bases and J lost 6; bases outside the gene matches: 9. Germline CDR1 is MNHEY and CDR2 is SMNVEV (reference sequence). The CDR3 spells CASPDRAYGQPQHF. The CDR3 nucleotides are TGTGCCAGCCCGGACAGGGCATACGGTCAGCCCCAGCATTTT.

V and J are TRBV11-2 and TRBJ2-1; 9 nucleotides agree with TRBD2. The CDR3 spans 15 residues. The J segment lost 0 bases and the V segment lost 5 bases, leaving 2 bases of the junction unmatched. Germline loops: CDR1 SGHAT, CDR2 FQNNGV. DNA for the CDR3: TGTGCCAGCAGCGGTAGCGGGAGCTCCTACAATGAGCAGTTCTTC. The encoded protein is CASSGSGSSYNEQFF.

The rearrangement joins TRBV2 to TRBJ1-2; D remains ambiguous. Trimming removed 6 bases at V and 8 bases at J, with 19 bases between. Looked up from germline, CDR1 is SNHLY and CDR2 is FYNNEI. The CDR3 totals 14 residues. The CDR3 DNA reads as TGTGCCAGCAGCGAGGAGGCCGCGGCCCACGGCTACACCTTC. It specifies CASSEEAAAHGYTF.

The rearrangement links TRBV18 to TRBJ2-5; D remains unclear. Deletions cut 6 bases from V and 13 bases from J, with 15 bases between. This CDR3 is 11 amino acids long. Germline V CDR1 and CDR2: KGHSH, LQKENI. The CDR3 is CASSSDNAAYF. CDR3 coding DNA: TGTGCCAGCTCCTCCGACAATGCAGCGTACTTC.

This sequence joins TRBV29-1 and TRBJ2-1; TRBD2 matches 8 bases. Unmatched junction bases numbered 14, after V lost 7 bases and J lost 3 bases. Germline V gene sequence: CDR1 SQVTM, CDR2 ANQGSEA. The CDR3 consists of 16 residues. The CDR3 spells CSALGQRESLYNEQFF. The CDR3 coding sequence is TGCAGCGCTCTCGGCCAGCGGGAGAGCCTCTACAATGAGCAGTTCTTC.

V and J are TRBV7-2 and TRBJ2-4; 7 bases map to TRBD1. The CDR3 is 14 amino acids. V shed 5 bases and J 1 base; nucleotides not matched to a gene: 2. The germline CDR1 and CDR2 sequences are SGHTA and FQGNSA. The DNA of the CDR3 is TGTGCCAGCAGCGAGACAGGGGCCAAAAACATTCAGTACTTC. Its protein product is CASSETGAKNIQYF.

This chain links TRBV9 with TRBJ2-6; the D gene is possibly TRBD1 (5 bases). Trimming removed 4 bases at V and 0 bases at J, with 8 bases between. Germline V gene lookup returns CDR1 SGDLS and CDR2 YYNGEE. This CDR3 comprises 15 residues. The CDR3 here is CASSPQGSGANVLTF. The CDR3 coding sequence is TGTGCCAGCAGCCCCCAGGGCTCTGGGGCCAACGTCCTGACTTTC. Full variable domain (missing parts from reference TRBV9 and TRBJ2-6): DSGVTQTPKHLITATGQRVTLRCSPRSGDLSVYWYQQSLDQGLQFLIQYYNGEERAKGNILERFSAQQFPDLHSELNLSSLELGDSALYFCASSPQGSGANVLTFGAGSRLTVL.

The gene calls are TRBV5-1 and TRBJ2-2, with D possibly being TRBD1 (6 bases). Trimming pared 3 bases from V and 2 bases from J, leaving 8 bases between. The CDR3 has 14 residues. From germline, CDR1 is SGHRS and CDR2 YFSETQ. The CDR3 coding sequence is TGCGCCAGCAGCTCGGGACAAAACACCGGGGAGCTGTTTTTT. Amino acids: CASSSGQNTGELFF.

This clone came up once. The rearrangement uses TRBV19 and TRBJ1-5; TRBD1 agrees at 9 bases. The CDR3 is made up of 19 amino acids. Germline V CDR1 and CDR2: LNHDA, SQIVND (reference sequence). The trim removed 4 bases at V and 0 bases at J, leaving 13 bases unmatched. The DNA for the CDR3 is TGTGCCAGTAGTAAAGTCCGGGGACAGGGCCGGTCTAGCAATCAGCCCCAGCATTTT. Translating it yields CASSKVRGQGRSSNQPQHF. The complete variable domain, with remaining parts taken from reference TRBV19 and TRBJ1-5, reads DGGITQSPKYLFRKEGQNVTLSCEQNLNHDAMYWYRQDPGQGLRLIYYSQIVNDFQKGDIAEGYSVSREKKESFPLTVTSAQKNPTAFYLCASSKVRGQGRSSNQPQHFGDGTRLSIL.

This rearrangement joins TRBV11-2 to TRBJ1-4; 7 positions agree with TRBD1. The CDR3 has 17 residues. The germline V gene encodes CDR1 SGHAT and CDR2 FQNNGV. J gave up 4 bases and V 2 bases, and 10 bases lay outside the gene matches. The CDR3 coding sequence is TGTGCCAGCAGCTTATTCGGGACAGTGGAGGTTAATGAAAAACTGTTTTTT. It translates to CASSLFGTVEVNEKLFF.

In its sample, this clone was seen once. The chain couples TRBV11-2 to TRBJ2-3; tentative D call: TRBD1 (6 bases). Germline V gene lookup returns CDR1 SGHAT and CDR2 FQNNGV. The CDR3 sequence is 16 residues long. The germline V and J ends were trimmed by 1 base and 3 bases, with 14 bases remaining between them. CDR3 loop: CASSLVMGANTDTQYF. The CDR3 DNA follows: TGTGCCAGCAGCTTAGTGATGGGGGCAAATACAGATACGCAGTATTTT.

The chain uses TRBV25-1 and TRBJ1-1, with D tentatively TRBD1 (6 bases). The V gene lost 6 bases and the J gene lost 6 bases, with 14 bases spanning the gap. CDR3 size: 13 residues. Germline V gene data show CDR1 as MGHDK and CDR2 as SYGVNS. The CDR3 is CASRTTGRPEAFF. The DNA of the CDR3 is TGTGCCAGCAGAACTACAGGGCGGCCTGAAGCTTTCTTT.

This clone was recorded once. This chain links TRBV5-1 with TRBJ1-1, with TRBD1 matching 9 bases. V was clipped by 0 bases and J by 5 bases; unmatched bases: 14. Germline V gene lookup returns CDR1 SGHRS and CDR2 YFSETQ. The CDR3 contains 18 residues. The CDR3 sequence is CASSLAYGDRVRGTEAFF. The DNA of the CDR3 is TGCGCCAGCAGCTTGGCCTACGGGGACAGGGTACGTGGGACTGAAGCTTTCTTT.

The chain employs TRBV4-2 and TRBJ2-2; the D gene is possibly TRBD1 (6 bases). Trimming pared 3 bases from V and 7 bases from J, leaving 12 bases between. This CDR3 has 14 amino acids. Germline V lookup: CDR1 LGHNA, CDR2 YNFKEQ. The CDR3 spells CASSQDSISGELFF. CDR3 nucleotides: TGTGCCAGCAGCCAGGACAGTATCAGCGGGGAGCTGTTTTTT.

The rearrangement links TRBV9 to TRBJ2-5; 7 nucleotides line up with TRBD1. The DNA end is more similar to TRBJ2-7, so the J call may be wrong. The CDR3 totals 13 residues. Germline V gene data show CDR1 as SGDLS and CDR2 as YYNGEE. DNA for the CDR3: TGTGCCAGCAGCCCACGACAGGGAACCGAGCAGTACTTC. Its translation is CASSPRQGTEQYF.

A few counts support this clone. The chain combines TRBV18 with TRBJ2-7; weak D call: TRBD2 (6 bases). The ends were cut back, 3 bases at V and 6 bases at J, with 15 bases in the middle. The CDR3 is 14 amino acids. Germline loops: CDR1 KGHSH, CDR2 LQKENI. The CDR3 DNA reads TGTGCCAGCTCACCCCCGGGGAATAGCGGCGAGCAGTACTTC. This translates into CASSPPGNSGEQYF.

The V call is TRBV30, the J call TRBJ2-6, with TRBD1 matching over 9 bases. CDR1 is GTSNPN and CDR2 is SVGIG in the germline V gene (reference sequence). The CDR3 spans 16 residues. Trimming took 5 bases from V and 0 from J; bases not matched to a gene: 5. The CDR3 is CAWGGQGISGANVLTF. CDR3 in DNA: TGTGCCTGGGGGGGACAGGGTATCTCTGGGGCCAACGTCCTGACTTTC.

About this clone itself: One end of the junction is discordant with germline, which a read error may explain. The CDR3 coding sequence is TGTGCCAGCAGCCAAGGACTAGCGGGCGGGGGCAGACTCTTC. Its protein product is CASSQGLAGGGRLF. The chain has TRBV4-2 and TRBJ2-1; 10 nucleotides align to TRBD2. Germline-derived CDR1 and CDR2 are LGHNA and YNFKEQ. The CDR3 contains 14 residues.

The CDR3 sequence is CASTPLGTKSGTDTQYF. The CDR3 coding sequence is TGCGCCAGCACTCCACTGGGGACTAAAAGCGGCACAGATACGCAGTATTTT. The chain couples TRBV5-1 to TRBJ2-3, with 7 bases that match TRBD2. The CDR3 runs 17 residues. CDR1 is SGHRS and CDR2 is YFSETQ in the germline V gene. V shed 6 bases and J 1 base; nucleotides not matched to a gene: 14. Variable domain in full (rest from reference TRBV5-1 and TRBJ2-3): KAGVTQTPRYLIKTRGQQVTLSCSPISGHRSVSWYQQTPGQGLQFLFEYFSETQRNKGNFPGRFSGRQFSNSRSEMNVSTLELGDSALYLCASTPLGTKSGTDTQYFGPGTRLTVL.

The genes are TRBV4-1 and TRBJ1-2; 8 bases are shared with TRBD1. The CDR3 has 15 residues. Germline CDR1 and CDR2: MGHRA and YSYEKL. After removal of 6 bases from V and 2 bases from J, the junction contained 8 bases not matched to a gene. As DNA, the CDR3 is TGCGCCAGCAGACACCAGGGGGCGCCCAACTATGGCTACACCTTC. Protein product: CASRHQGAPNYGYTF.

This chain joins TRBV30 and TRBJ1-2; 9 nucleotides match TRBD1. The length of the CDR3 is 12 residues. Germline values: CDR1 GTSNPN, CDR2 SVGIG (reference sequence). V was clipped by 1 base and J by 8 bases; unmatched bases: 2. The chain's CDR3 is CAWSETGGGYTF. CDR3 coding DNA: TGTGCCTGGAGTGAGACAGGGGGGGGCTACACCTTC.

The chain recombines TRBV15 with TRBJ1-4; D uncertain. The CDR3 spans 14 residues. V dropped 4 bases and J dropped 5 bases, with 11 bases sitting between them. Looked up from germline, CDR1 is LNHNV and CDR2 is YYDKDF (reference sequence). The CDR3 protein is CATSKEIINEKLFF. The CDR3 DNA is TGTGCCACCAGCAAGGAGATAATCAATGAAAAACTGTTTTTT.

V usage is TRBV5-1 and J usage is TRBJ2-7, with 8 bases that match TRBD1. The CDR3 loop spans 13 amino acids. Looked up from germline, CDR1 is SGHRS and CDR2 is YFSETQ. V was pared by 4 bases and J by 2 bases, with 2 bases of the junction left unmatched. The CDR3 is CASSDRGTYEQYF. Here the CDR3 DNA reads TGCGCCAGCAGCGACAGGGGTACCTACGAGCAGTACTTC.

As concerns this clone: A read error may produce the germline difference seen at one junction end. CDR3 region: CASSTRGGGAGASLF. The CDR3 DNA follows: TGTGCCAGTAGTACCCGTGGGGGAGGAGCGGGAGCGTCCCTTTTT. The rearrangement links TRBV19 to TRBJ2-3; 8 bases agree with TRBD2. This CDR3 region has 15 residues. Germline values: CDR1 LNHDA, CDR2 SQIVND (reference sequence).

The V gene is TRBV19, the J gene TRBJ2-3; TRBD2 matches at 9 bases. In germline, CDR1 is LNHDA, CDR2 SQIVND (reference sequence). The J segment lost 1 base and the V segment lost 7 bases, leaving 3 bases of the junction unmatched. There are 14 residues in the CDR3. The CDR3 sequence: CASKERGGTDTQYF. CDR3 sequence (DNA): TGTGCCAGTAAGGAGCGGGGGGGCACAGATACGCAGTATTTT.

The chain couples TRBV5-4 to TRBJ2-4; 9 bases are shared with TRBD1. The CDR3 spans 16 residues. Per the germline V gene, CDR1 is SGHNT and CDR2 is YYREEE (reference sequence). The ends lost 3 bases at V and 5 bases at J; junction bases unmatched: 9. DNA of the CDR3: TGTGCCAGCAGCTCTCCGGGACAGGGTATCCAAAACATTCAGTACTTC. Translation gives CASSSPGQGIQNIQYF.

The chain joins TRBV4-2 to TRBJ2-7; D gene ambiguous. CDR3 length equals 16 residues. CDR1 LGHNA and CDR2 YNFKEQ come from the germline V gene. Trimming stripped 1 base from V and 0 bases from J, with 13 bases between. The CDR3 DNA sequence: TGTGCCAGCAGCCAAGCCTTATCACAAAGCTCCTACGAGCAGTACTTC. This codes for CASSQALSQSSYEQYF.

The V call is TRBV18, the J call TRBJ1-1; D uncertain. V was cut by 1 base and J by 5 bases, with 14 bases left in between. Germline assignment: CDR1 KGHSH and CDR2 LQKENI. The CDR3 is 15 amino acids. This chain's CDR3 is CASSPLDGKGTEAFF. Here the CDR3 DNA reads TGTGCCAGCTCACCACTCGACGGGAAAGGTACTGAAGCTTTCTTT.

The CDR3 DNA reads TGTGCCAGTAGTATAGCGGGGACACCTTACAATGAGCAGTTCTTC. It translates to CASSIAGTPYNEQFF. The rearrangement links TRBV19 to TRBJ2-1; weak D call: TRBD1 (6 bases). V lost 1 base, J lost 4 bases, and 11 bases lay in between. CDR1 is LNHDA and CDR2 is SQIVND in the germline V gene (reference sequence). There are 15 residues in the CDR3.

The chain uses TRBV4-3 and TRBJ2-2, with a possible D match to TRBD2 (6 bases). CDR3 length: 15 residues. Germline CDR1 LGHNA, CDR2 YSLEER. V lost 1 base and J lost 1, with 7 bases in between. The CDR3 region is CASSQAGGNTGELFF. Written as DNA, the CDR3 is TGCGCCAGCAGCCAAGCCGGGGGGAACACCGGGGAGCTGTTTTTT.

The chain is built from TRBV5-6 and TRBJ2-3; 9 positions agree with TRBD2. CDR1 is SGHDT and CDR2 is YYEEEE in the germline V gene. V lost 2 bases to trimming and J lost 0 bases; unmatched junction nucleotides: 13. This CDR3 is 19 amino acids long. The CDR3 DNA is TGTGCCAGCAGCTTAGGGGAGCGGGGGGCGTTATCTAGCACAGATACGCAGTATTTT. It is translated as CASSLGERGALSSTDTQYF.

This clone was seen more than once but under ten times. This sequence joins TRBV2 and TRBJ1-3; 10 positions agree with TRBD1. Germline values: CDR1 SNHLY, CDR2 FYNNEI. Trimming at V came to 5 bases and at J to 0 bases, leaving 7 bases not matched to a gene. The CDR3 spans 17 residues. The CDR3 bases are TGTGCCAGCAGTCAGGGGACAGGGGATAGCTCTGGAAACACCATATATTTT. Translated, it gives CASSQGTGDSSGNTIYF.